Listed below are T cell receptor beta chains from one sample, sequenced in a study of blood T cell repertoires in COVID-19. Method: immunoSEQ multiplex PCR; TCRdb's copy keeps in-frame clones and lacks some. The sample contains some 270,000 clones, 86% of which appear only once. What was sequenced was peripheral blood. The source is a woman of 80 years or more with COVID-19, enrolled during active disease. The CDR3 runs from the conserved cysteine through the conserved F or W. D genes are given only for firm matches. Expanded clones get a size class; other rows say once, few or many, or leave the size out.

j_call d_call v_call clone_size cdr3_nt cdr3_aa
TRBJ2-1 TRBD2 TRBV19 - TGTGCCAGTAGTATAGGAGGACTAGCCGGTGAGCAGTTCTTC CASSIGGLAGEQFF
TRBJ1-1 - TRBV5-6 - TGTGCCAGCAGCCGGGGGGACCCCACTGAAGCTTTCTTT CASSRGDPTEAFF
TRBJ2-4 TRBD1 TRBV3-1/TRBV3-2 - TGTGCCAGCAGCCAGTCGGGACAGGGGGTATTGGGCAAAAACATTCAGTACTTC CASSQSGQGVLGKNIQYF
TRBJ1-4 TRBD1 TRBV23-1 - TGCGCCAGCAGTCGCATTAGGCGGGACAGGCCCCGCCAGAAGAATGAAAAACTGTTTTTT CASSRIRRDRPRQKNEKLFF
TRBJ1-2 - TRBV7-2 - TGTGCCAGCAGCTTCTACCGGGGGGGGTCAGCTAACTATGGCTACACCTTC CASSFYRGGSANYGYTF
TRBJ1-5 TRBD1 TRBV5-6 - TGTGCCAGCAGCCGTTGGGTGACAGGGAGCAATCAGCCCCAGCATTTT CASSRWVTGSNQPQHF
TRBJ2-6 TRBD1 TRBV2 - TGTGCCAGCACTTCCGTGACAGGGACCTCAGGTGGGGCCAACGTCCTGACTTTC CASTSVTGTSGGANVLTF
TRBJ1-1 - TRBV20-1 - TGCAGTGCTAGTCAGGGGACTGAAGCTTTCTTT CSASQGTEAFF
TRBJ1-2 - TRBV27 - TGTGCCAGCAGTAGAGGGACTTACTATGGCTACACCTTC CASSRGTYYGYTF
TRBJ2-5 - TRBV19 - TGTGCCAGTAGTATTCTACCTGGTGTCGGGGAGACCCAGTACTTC CASSILPGVGETQYF
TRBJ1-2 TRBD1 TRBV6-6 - TGTGCCAGCAGGGGACAGGGGAATGGGGGCTACACCTTC CASRGQGNGGYTF
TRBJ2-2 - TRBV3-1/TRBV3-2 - TGTGCCAGCAGCCATGGCAGGGGAGCCGGGGAGCTGTTTTTT CASSHGRGAGELFF
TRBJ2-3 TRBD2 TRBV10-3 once TGTGCCATCAGTGAGTTAGCGGGGGTGGGCACAGATACGCAGTATTTT CAISELAGVGTDTQYF
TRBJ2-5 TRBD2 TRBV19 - TGTGCCAGTAGTTTCACGGGGGGGATCCAAGAGACCCAGTACTTC CASSFTGGIQETQYF
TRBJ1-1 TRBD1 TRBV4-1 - TGCGCCAGCAGCCTGACCCTACAGGGGGCCTACACTGAAGCTTTCTTT CASSLTLQGAYTEAFF
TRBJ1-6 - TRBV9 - TGTGCCAGCAGCGTAACTAGCTCCTATAATTCACCCCTCCACTTT CASSVTSSYNSPLHF
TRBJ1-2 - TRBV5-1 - TGCGCCAGCAGCAATGCTCCGGGAACAGACTATGGCTACACCTTC CASSNAPGTDYGYTF
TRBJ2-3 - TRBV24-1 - TGTGCCACCCGAGGCAGCACAGATACGCAGTATTTT CATRGSTDTQYF
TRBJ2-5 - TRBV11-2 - TGTGCCAGCAGCTTAGTTAGGGGGGGGGAGACCCAGTACTTC CASSLVRGGETQYF
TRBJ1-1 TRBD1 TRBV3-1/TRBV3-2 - TGTGCCAGCAGCCAAGATCCCGGGACAGGGAACACTGAAGCTTTCTTT CASSQDPGTGNTEAFF
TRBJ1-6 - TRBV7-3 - TGTGCCAGCAGCTTAGAAGCACCTGATTCACCCCTCCACTTT CASSLEAPDSPLHF
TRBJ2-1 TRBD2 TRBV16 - TGTGCCAGCAGCCAATTGGGGGGGAATGAGCAGTTCTTC CASSQLGGNEQFF
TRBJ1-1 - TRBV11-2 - TGTGCCAGCAGCCAAACAGGGGAAGCTTTCTTT CASSQTGEAFF
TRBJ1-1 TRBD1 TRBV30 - TGTGCCTGGTCGGGACAGCAGAACACTGAAGCTTTCTTT CAWSGQQNTEAFF
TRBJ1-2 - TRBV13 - TGTGCCAGCAGCTTAGACCAGGTGGGCTGGAGCTACACCTTC CASSLDQVGWSYTF
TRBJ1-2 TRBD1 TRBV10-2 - TGCGCCAGCAAAGTAGGGACAGGGGGCTATGGCTACACCTTC CASKVGTGGYGYTF